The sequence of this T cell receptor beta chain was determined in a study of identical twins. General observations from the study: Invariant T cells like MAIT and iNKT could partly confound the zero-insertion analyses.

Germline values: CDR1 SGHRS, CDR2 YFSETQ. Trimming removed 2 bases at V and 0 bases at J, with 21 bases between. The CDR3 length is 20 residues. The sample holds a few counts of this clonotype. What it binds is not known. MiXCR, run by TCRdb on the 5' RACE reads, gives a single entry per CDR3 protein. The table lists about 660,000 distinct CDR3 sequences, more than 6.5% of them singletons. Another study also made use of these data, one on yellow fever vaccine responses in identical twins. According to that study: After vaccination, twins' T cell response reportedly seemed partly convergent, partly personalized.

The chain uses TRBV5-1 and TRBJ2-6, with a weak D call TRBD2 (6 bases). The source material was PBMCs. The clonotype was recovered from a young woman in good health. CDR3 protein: CASSLDRMRDGSSGANVLTF. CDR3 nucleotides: TGCGCCAGCAGCTTAGACCGAATGAGGGACGGGAGCTCTGGGGCCAACGTCCTGACTTTC.